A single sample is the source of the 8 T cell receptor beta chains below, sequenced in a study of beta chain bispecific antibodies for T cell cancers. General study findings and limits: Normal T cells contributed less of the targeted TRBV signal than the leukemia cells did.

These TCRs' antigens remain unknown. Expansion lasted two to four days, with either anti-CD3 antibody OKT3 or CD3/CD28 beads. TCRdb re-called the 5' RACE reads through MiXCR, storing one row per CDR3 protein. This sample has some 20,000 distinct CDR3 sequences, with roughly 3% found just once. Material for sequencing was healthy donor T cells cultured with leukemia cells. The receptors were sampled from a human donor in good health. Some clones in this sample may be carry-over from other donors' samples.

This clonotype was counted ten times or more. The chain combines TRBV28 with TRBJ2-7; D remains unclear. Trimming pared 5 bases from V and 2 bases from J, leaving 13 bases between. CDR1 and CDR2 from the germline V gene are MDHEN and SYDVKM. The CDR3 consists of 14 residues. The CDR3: CASSPGPLPYEQYF. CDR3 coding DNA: TGTGCCAGCAGTCCGGGCCCACTCCCCTACGAGCAGTACTTC.

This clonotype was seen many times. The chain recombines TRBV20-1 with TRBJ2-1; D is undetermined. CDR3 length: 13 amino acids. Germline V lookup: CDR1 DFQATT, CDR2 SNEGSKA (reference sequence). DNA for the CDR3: TGCAGCGCAGACCCGCCCAGCTACAATGAGCAGTTCTTC. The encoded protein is CSADPPSYNEQFF.

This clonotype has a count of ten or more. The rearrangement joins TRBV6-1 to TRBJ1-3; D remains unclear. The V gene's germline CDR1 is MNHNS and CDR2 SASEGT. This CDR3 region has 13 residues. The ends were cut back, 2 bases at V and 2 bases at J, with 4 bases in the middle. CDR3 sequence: CASSELPGNTIYF. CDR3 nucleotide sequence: TGTGCCAGCAGTGAACTTCCTGGAAACACCATATATTTT.

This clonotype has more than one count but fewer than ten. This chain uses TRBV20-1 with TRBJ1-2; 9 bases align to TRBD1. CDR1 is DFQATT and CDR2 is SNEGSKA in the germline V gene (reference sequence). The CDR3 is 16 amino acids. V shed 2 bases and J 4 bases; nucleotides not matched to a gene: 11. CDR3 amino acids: CSARWGNRGLGYGYTF. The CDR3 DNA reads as TGCAGTGCTAGATGGGGCAACAGGGGGCTTGGCTATGGCTACACCTTC.

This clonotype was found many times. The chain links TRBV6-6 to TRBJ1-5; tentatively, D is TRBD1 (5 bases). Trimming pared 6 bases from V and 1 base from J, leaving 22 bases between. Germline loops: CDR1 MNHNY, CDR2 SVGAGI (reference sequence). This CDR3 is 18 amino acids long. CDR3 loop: CASRGEGAPSRSNQPQHF. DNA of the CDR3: TGTGCCAGCAGGGGTGAAGGGGCCCCTTCGAGGAGCAATCAGCCCCAGCATTTT.

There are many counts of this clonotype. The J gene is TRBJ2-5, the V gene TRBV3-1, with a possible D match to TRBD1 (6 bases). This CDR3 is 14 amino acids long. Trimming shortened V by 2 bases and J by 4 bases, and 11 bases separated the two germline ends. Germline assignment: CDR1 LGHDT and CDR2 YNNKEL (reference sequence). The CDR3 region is CASSQTGSAETQYF. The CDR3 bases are TGTGCCAGCAGCCAAACAGGGTCCGCAGAGACCCAGTACTTC.

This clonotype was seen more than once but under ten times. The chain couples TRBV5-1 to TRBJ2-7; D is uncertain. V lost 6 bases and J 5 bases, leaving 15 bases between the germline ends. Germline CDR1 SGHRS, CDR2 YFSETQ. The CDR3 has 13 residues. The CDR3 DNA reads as TGCGCCAGCATGAGACCGCTGTCACACGAGCAGTACTTC. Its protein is CASMRPLSHEQYF.

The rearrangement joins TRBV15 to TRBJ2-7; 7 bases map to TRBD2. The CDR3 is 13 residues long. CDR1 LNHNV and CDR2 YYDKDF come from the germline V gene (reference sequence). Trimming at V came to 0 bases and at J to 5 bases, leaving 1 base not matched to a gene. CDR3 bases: TGTGCCACCAGCAGAGATCGGGGGGACGAGCAGTACTTC. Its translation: CATSRDRGDEQYF.